This passage covers 25 T cell receptor beta chains from one sample sequenced in a study of blood T cells in healthy people across ages. The use of a sample-barcoded 5' primer and a J-beta primer mix characterized a second PCR of 7 to 11 cycles. MiXCR, applied by TCRdb to the 5' RACE reads, yields one record per CDR3 protein. The sample includes around 870,000 distinct CDR3 sequences, 25% to 30% of them seen just once. Material for sequencing was blood. The receptors here all came from a woman at least 80 years old in good health.

This clonotype was recorded many times. The V call is TRBV7-2, the J call TRBJ2-1; either TRBD1 or TRBD2 may fit D (5 bases each). The germline gives CDR1 SGHTA, CDR2 FQGNSA. The CDR3 totals 14 residues. The ends were cut back, 5 bases at V and 6 bases at J, with 14 bases in the middle. CDR3 DNA: TGTGCCAGCAGCGTAGTAACAGGAGGCAATGAGCAGTTCTTC. Translation: CASSVVTGGNEQFF.

The chain couples TRBV6-1 to TRBJ2-1, with D perhaps matching TRBD2 (5 bases). Germline V gene lookup returns CDR1 MNHNS and CDR2 SASEGT. V was clipped by 7 bases and J by 10 bases, with 14 bases between them. The CDR3 sequence is 12 residues long. CDR3 residues: CASTWREGEQFF. CDR3 DNA: TGTGCCAGCACTTGGCGAGAGGGAGAGCAGTTCTTC.

This clonotype was detected many times. CDR3 sequence reads: CASSPDRAQIGQFF. The DNA for the CDR3 is TGTGCCAGCAGCCCCGACAGGGCCCAAATTGGGCAGTTCTTC. This chain uses TRBV7-2 with TRBJ2-1; 7 bases are a match to TRBD1. The J segment lost 12 bases and the V segment lost 5 bases, leaving 13 bases of the junction unmatched. The CDR3 contains 14 residues. CDR1 and CDR2 (germline): SGHTA, FQGNSA.

CDR3 coding DNA: TGTGCCAGCAGCTGGCAGGACACCGGGGAGCTGTTTTTT. This translates into CASSWQDTGELFF. This sequence joins TRBV12-3 or TRBV12-4 and TRBJ2-2; D remains unclear. V lost 6 bases to trimming and J lost 3 bases, with 8 bases between them. The CDR3 extends over 13 amino acids.

This chain uses TRBV6-6 with TRBJ2-7; D gene uncertain. V gave up 2 bases and J gave up 5 bases, with 13 bases separating them. CDR3 size: 14 residues. CDR1 is MNHNY and CDR2 is SVGAGI in the germline V gene (reference sequence). CDR3 residues: CASSYPTEGHEQYF. CDR3 in DNA: TGTGCCAGCAGTTACCCAACTGAAGGACACGAGCAGTACTTC.

As for this clonotype: The junction does not match germline at one end; this may be a read error. J is TRBJ2-3 and V is TRBV11-3; 7 nucleotides line up with TRBD2. The germline V gene encodes CDR1 SGHNT and CDR2 YENEEA. The CDR3 contains 15 residues. The CDR3 sequence is CASGLARGSTDTQYF. CDR3 nucleotide sequence: TGTGCCAGCGGCTTGGCGCGGGGGAGCACAGATACGCAGTATTTT.

In this sample, this clonotype turned up once. In nucleotides, the CDR3 is TGCAGTGCTAGAGATCCCCTGCGGGGGGCCCAAGAGACCCAGTACTTC. This translates into CSARDPLRGAQETQYF. The J gene is TRBJ2-5, the V gene TRBV20-1; TRBD2 agrees at 8 bases. V shed 0 bases and J 1 base; nucleotides not matched to a gene: 7. The CDR3 totals 16 residues. Looked up from germline, CDR1 is DFQATT and CDR2 is SNEGSKA (reference sequence).

In this sample, this clonotype turned up many times. The gene calls are TRBV5-1 and TRBJ2-3; D call uncertain. The CDR3 is 19 residues long. Germline CDR1 and CDR2: SGHRS and YFSETQ. Trimming took off 0 bases at V and 0 bases at J, with 20 bases between the two ends. The CDR3 bases are TGCGCCAGCAGCTTGGAGGCACTACAACAGTCGTTTAGCACAGATACGCAGTATTTT. Protein: CASSLEALQQSFSTDTQYF.

The rearrangement uses TRBV14 and TRBJ2-1; 10 bases match TRBD1. From germline, CDR1 is SGHDN and CDR2 FVKESK. The CDR3 loop spans 14 amino acids. J lost 15 bases, V lost 4 bases, and 12 bases had no gene match. The CDR3 region is CASSRGQGGGLWFF. CDR3 sequence (DNA): TGTGCCAGCAGCCGAGGACAGGGGGGGGGGTTGTGGTTCTTC.

This clonotype was counted between two and nine times. The V and J genes are TRBV18 and TRBJ1-5; perhaps TRBD1 as D (6 bases). Trimming pared 3 bases from V and 2 bases from J, leaving 14 bases between. Germline-derived CDR1 and CDR2 are KGHSH and LQKENI. The CDR3 totals 16 residues. CDR3 in amino acids: CASSPTGPTGNQPQHF. CDR3 DNA sequence: TGTGCCAGCTCACCGACAGGCCCTACGGGCAATCAGCCCCAGCATTTT.

This clonotype was detected only once. The rearrangement links TRBV29-1 to TRBJ2-3, with 9 bases that match TRBD2. The V gene end was trimmed by 6 bases and the J gene end by 13 bases; junction bases not matched to a gene: 11. The germline CDR1 and CDR2 sequences are SQVTM and ANQGSEA. This CDR3 is built from 12 residues. The CDR3 sequence: CSVAPTSGDEYF. As DNA, the CDR3 is TGCAGCGTCGCACCGACTAGCGGTGATGAGTATTTT.

This clonotype was counted ten times or more. The chain recombines TRBV12-3 or TRBV12-4 with TRBJ2-1, with a possible D match to TRBD2 (6 bases). V lost 6 bases to trimming and J lost 0 bases, with 15 bases between them. The CDR3 is made up of 16 amino acids. CDR3 nucleotide sequence: TGTGCCAGCAGCCCATCCGGCGGGGCCTCCTACAATGAGCAGTTCTTC. Its protein product is CASSPSGGASYNEQFF.

This chain uses TRBV5-1 with TRBJ1-2; possibly TRBD1 for D (6 bases). Germline V gene data show CDR1 as SGHRS and CDR2 as YFSETQ. The CDR3 sequence is 14 residues long. Trimming took 0 bases from V and 4 from J, leaving 10 bases between them. The CDR3, as DNA: TGCGCCAGCAGCTTGGTAGGGGGAATCTATGGCTACACCTTC. Translating gives CASSLVGGIYGYTF.

The chain joins TRBV25-1 to TRBJ1-2; no clear D gene. Germline-derived CDR1 and CDR2 are MGHDK and SYGVNS. This CDR3 has 13 amino acids. V lost 8 bases and J lost 4, with 14 bases in between. CDR3 amino acids: CASLGQEAYGYTF. CDR3 sequence (DNA): TGTGCCAGCCTAGGTCAGGAGGCCTATGGCTACACCTTC.

This clonotype was picked up many times. The chain employs TRBV20-1 and TRBJ2-7, with D uncertain. Trimming removed 0 bases from V and 0 bases from J, with 15 bases in between. CDR1 is DFQATT and CDR2 is SNEGSKA in the germline V gene (reference sequence). This CDR3 comprises 16 residues. The CDR3 nucleotides read TGCAGTGCTAGAGATTACTCGGACCGGATCTCCTACGAGCAGTACTTC. Translation gives CSARDYSDRISYEQYF.

The chain is built from TRBV30 and TRBJ2-3; 12 positions agree with TRBD2. Germline V gives CDR1 GTSNPN, CDR2 SVGIG (reference sequence). The CDR3 sequence is 17 residues long. V was clipped by 2 bases and J by 1 base; unmatched bases: 7. The CDR3 here is CAWSLGASGGGTDTQYF. The DNA of the CDR3 is TGTGCCTGGAGTCTCGGGGCTAGCGGGGGGGGCACAGATACGCAGTATTTT.

V and J are TRBV5-1 and TRBJ2-5; D unclear. V lost 4 bases to trimming and J lost 1 base, with 8 bases between them. Germline lookup yields CDR1 SGHRS and CDR2 YFSETQ. This CDR3 comprises 13 residues. The CDR3 loop reads CASSPKLQETQYF. As DNA, the CDR3 is TGCGCCAGCAGCCCCAAGCTCCAAGAGACCCAGTACTTC.

The genes are TRBV7-2 and TRBJ2-1; 9 bases align to TRBD2. Germline assignment: CDR1 SGHTA and CDR2 FQGNSA. Trimming at V came to 4 bases and at J to 7 bases, leaving 14 bases not matched to a gene. The CDR3 runs to 17 residues. The CDR3 DNA is TGTGCCAGCAGCTCAGCGCGGGCGGGGGGGCCTCGGAATGAGCAGTTCTTC. It encodes CASSSARAGGPRNEQFF.

J is TRBJ1-2 and V is TRBV25-1; D may be TRBD1 (5 bases). V shed 4 bases and J shed 7 bases, with 7 bases lying between them. The CDR3 spans 11 residues. Germline V gene lookup returns CDR1 MGHDK and CDR2 SYGVNS. CDR3: CASSVGTGYTF. DNA of the CDR3: TGTGCCAGCAGTGTAGGGACTGGCTACACCTTC.

This clonotype was found many times. The rearrangement uses TRBV12-3 or TRBV12-4 and TRBJ1-4; possible D gene TRBD1, 6 bases. The CDR3 sequence is 15 residues long. V gave up 4 bases and J gave up 8 bases, with 17 bases separating them. CDR3 residues: CASSSNTGLGEKLFF. The CDR3 DNA reads TGTGCCAGCAGTTCCAACACAGGGTTGGGGGAAAAACTGTTTTTT.

This clonotype was seen ten or more times. The chain is built from TRBV7-2 and TRBJ2-4; D tentatively reads TRBD1 or TRBD2 (5 bases each). Between the trimmed V and J ends, which lost 1 base and 5 bases, there was a span of 12 bases. The CDR3 has 15 residues. Germline values: CDR1 SGHTA, CDR2 FQGNSA. CDR3 DNA: TGTGCCAGCAGCTTAGTCGGGGCAAATCAAAACATTCAGTACTTC. Protein: CASSLVGANQNIQYF.

This clonotype was seen many times. The J gene is TRBJ1-2, the V gene TRBV12-3 or TRBV12-4; 8 positions agree with TRBD1. The CDR3 is made up of 13 amino acids. J was trimmed by 3 bases and V by 6 bases; bases with no gene match: 3. The CDR3: CASSETGDYGYTF. CDR3 DNA sequence: TGTGCCAGCAGCGAGACAGGGGACTATGGCTACACCTTC.

The chain carries TRBV6-2 or TRBV6-3 and TRBJ2-1, with 9 bases matching TRBD1. Germline CDR1 is MNHEY and CDR2 is SVGEGT. The CDR3 totals 15 residues. V shed 0 bases and J 9 bases; nucleotides not matched to a gene: 6. CDR3 nucleotides: TGTGCCAGCAGTTACTCAGGGACAGGGTTTGGTGAGCAGTTCTTC. It codes for CASSYSGTGFGEQFF.

This clonotype has a handful of counts. The gene calls are TRBV14 and TRBJ1-2; 8 nucleotides agree with TRBD1. This CDR3 is 14 amino acids long. CDR1 is SGHDN, CDR2 FVKESK, per germline. V gave up 3 bases and J gave up 8 bases; unmatched junction bases: 8. This CDR3 is CASSHHGQGHGYTF. CDR3 coding DNA: TGTGCCAGCAGCCACCACGGACAGGGACACGGCTACACCTTC.

There are many counts of this clonotype. The chain has TRBV7-2 and TRBJ1-5; D gene ambiguous. V lost 1 base to trimming and J lost 5 bases, with 6 bases between them. This CDR3 has 13 residues. Per germline, CDR1 SGHTA and CDR2 FQGNSA. The CDR3 region is CASSLEGYQPQHF. CDR3 DNA sequence: TGTGCCAGCAGCTTAGAAGGGTATCAGCCCCAGCATTTT.